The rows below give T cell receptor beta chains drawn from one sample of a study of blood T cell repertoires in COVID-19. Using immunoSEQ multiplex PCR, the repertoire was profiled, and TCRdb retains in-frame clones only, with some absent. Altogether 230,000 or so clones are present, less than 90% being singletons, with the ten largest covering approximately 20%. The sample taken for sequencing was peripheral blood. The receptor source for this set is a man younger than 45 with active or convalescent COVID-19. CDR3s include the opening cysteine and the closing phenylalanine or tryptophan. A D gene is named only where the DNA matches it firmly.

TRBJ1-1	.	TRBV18	TGTGCCAGCTCACCCCCTTTTCGAGGGCGGAACACTGAAGCTTTCTTT	CASSPPFRGRNTEAFF
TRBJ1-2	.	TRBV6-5	TGTGCCAGCACCGGGTTTGGCTATGGCTACACCTTC	CASTGFGYGYTF
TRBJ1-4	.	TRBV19	TGTGCCAGTAGTATCACCAGGACTAATGAAAAACTGTTTTTT	CASSITRTNEKLFF
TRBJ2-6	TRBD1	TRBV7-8	TGTGCCAGCAGCCGCGGACAGGGGGCGGTAGGGGCCAACGTCCTGACTTTC	CASSRGQGAVGANVLTF
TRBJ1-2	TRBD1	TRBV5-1	TGCGCCAGCAGCCCTGACAGGGGCAATGGCTACACCTTC	CASSPDRGNGYTF
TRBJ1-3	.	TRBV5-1	TGCGCCAGCAGCTTGGGAGGCCTTGGAACTGGAAAGGGGGGAAACACCATATATTTT	CASSLGGLGTGKGGNTIYF
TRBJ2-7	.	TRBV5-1	TGCGCCAGCAGCACATTAACCTCGGGCGAGCAGTACTTC	CASSTLTSGEQYF
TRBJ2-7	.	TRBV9	TGTGCCAGCAGCGACCGGGACACGGGATTTATTTACGAGCAGTACTTC	CASSDRDTGFIYEQYF
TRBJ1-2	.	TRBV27	TGTGCCAGCAGTTTATCGCGGGGCATCGGCTATGGCTACACCTTC	CASSLSRGIGYGYTF
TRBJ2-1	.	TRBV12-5	TGTGCTAGTGGGGGGTATAGCGGAAATGAGCAGTTCTTC	CASGGYSGNEQFF
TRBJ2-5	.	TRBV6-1	TGTGCCAGCAGTGGGGGGGGCGGACTAGGACAAGAGACCCAGTACTTC	CASSGGGGLGQETQYF